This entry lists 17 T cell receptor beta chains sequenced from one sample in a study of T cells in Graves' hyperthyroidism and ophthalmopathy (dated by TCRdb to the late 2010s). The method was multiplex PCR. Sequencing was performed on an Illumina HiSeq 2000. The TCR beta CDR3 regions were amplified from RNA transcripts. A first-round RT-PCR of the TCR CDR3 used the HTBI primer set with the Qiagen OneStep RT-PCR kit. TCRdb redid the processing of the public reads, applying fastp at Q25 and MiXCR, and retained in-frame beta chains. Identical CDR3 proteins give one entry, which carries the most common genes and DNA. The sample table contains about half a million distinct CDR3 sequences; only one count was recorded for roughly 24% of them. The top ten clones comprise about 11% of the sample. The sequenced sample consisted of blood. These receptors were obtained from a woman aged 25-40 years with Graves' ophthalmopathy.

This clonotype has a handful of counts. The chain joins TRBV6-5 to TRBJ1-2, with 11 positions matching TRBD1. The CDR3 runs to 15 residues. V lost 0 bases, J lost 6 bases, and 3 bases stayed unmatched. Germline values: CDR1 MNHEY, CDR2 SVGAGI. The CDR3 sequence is CASSYSDRGLNGYTF. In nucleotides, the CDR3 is TGTGCCAGCAGTTACTCGGACAGGGGGCTGAATGGCTACACCTTC.

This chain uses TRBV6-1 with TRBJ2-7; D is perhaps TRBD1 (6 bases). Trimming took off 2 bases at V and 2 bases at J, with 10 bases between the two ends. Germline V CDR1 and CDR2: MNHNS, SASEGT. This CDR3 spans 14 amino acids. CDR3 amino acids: CASSERDIPYEQYF. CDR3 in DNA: TGTGCCAGCAGTGAAAGGGACATACCCTACGAGCAGTACTTC.

CDR3 region: CASSYWSPSGRASFDYEQYF. The CDR3, as DNA: TGTGCCAGCAGTTACTGGTCTCCTAGCGGGAGGGCCAGCTTTGACTACGAGCAGTACTTC. V and J are TRBV6-2 or TRBV6-3 and TRBJ2-7; 12 bases line up with TRBD2. The CDR3 runs to 20 residues. CDR1 and CDR2 (germline): MNHEY, SVGEGT. Germline trimming cut 1 base from V and 3 bases from J; bases unmatched to any gene: 16.

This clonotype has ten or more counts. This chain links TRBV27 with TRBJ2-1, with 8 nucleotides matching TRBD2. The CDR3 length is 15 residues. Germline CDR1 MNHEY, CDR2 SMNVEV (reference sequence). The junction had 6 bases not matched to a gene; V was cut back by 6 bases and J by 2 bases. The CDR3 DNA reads TGTGCCAGCAGCTCTCCGGGACTAGCCTACAATGAGCAGTTCTTC. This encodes CASSSPGLAYNEQFF.

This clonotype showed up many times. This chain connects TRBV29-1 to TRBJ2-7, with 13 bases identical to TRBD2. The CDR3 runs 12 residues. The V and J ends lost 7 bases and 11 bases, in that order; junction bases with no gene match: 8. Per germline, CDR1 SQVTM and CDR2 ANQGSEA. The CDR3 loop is CSATSGGTGKYF. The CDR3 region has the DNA TGCAGCGCGACTAGCGGGGGGACTGGGAAGTACTTC.

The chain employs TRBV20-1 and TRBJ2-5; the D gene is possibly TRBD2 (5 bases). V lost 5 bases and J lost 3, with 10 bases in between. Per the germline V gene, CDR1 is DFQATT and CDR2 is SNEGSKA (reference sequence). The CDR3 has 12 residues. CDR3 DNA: TGCAGTGCTGCTGACGGGGAAGAGACCCAGTACTTC. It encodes CSAADGEETQYF.

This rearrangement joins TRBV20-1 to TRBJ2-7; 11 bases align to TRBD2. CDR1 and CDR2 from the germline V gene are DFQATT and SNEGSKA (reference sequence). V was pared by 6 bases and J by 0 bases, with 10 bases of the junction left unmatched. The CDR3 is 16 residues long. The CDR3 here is CSATPGLAANSYEQYF. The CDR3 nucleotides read TGCAGTGCCACGCCGGGACTAGCGGCTAACTCCTACGAGCAGTACTTC.

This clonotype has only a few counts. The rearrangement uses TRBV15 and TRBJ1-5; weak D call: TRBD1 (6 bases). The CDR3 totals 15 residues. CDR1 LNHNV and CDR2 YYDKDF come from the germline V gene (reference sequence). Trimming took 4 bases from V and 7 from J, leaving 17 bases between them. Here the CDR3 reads CATSTGAREGQPQHF. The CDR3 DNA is TGTGCCACCAGCACGGGGGCGCGCGAGGGGCAGCCCCAGCATTTT.

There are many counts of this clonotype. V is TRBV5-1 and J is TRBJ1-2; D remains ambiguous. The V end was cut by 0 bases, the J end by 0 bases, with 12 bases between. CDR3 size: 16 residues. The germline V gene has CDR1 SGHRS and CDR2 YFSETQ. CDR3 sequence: CASSLAPPPANYGYTF. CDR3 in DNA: TGCGCCAGCAGCTTGGCACCCCCCCCAGCTAACTATGGCTACACCTTC.

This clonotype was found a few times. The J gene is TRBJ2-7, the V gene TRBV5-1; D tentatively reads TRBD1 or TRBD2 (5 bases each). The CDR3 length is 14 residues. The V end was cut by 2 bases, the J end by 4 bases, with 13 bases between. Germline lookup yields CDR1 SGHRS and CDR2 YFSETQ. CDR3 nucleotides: TGCGCCAGCAGCTTCGAGAGGGACCATTACGAGCAGTACTTC. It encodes CASSFERDHYEQYF.

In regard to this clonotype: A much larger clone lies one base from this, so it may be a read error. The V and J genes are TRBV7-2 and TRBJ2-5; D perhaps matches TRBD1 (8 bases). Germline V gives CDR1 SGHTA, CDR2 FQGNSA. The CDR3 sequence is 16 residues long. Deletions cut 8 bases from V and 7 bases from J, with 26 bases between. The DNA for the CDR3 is TGTGCCAGCGGCGCCGGGGGGACAGGAGGCTTCAGGACCCAGTACTTC. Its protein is CASGAGGTGGFRTQYF. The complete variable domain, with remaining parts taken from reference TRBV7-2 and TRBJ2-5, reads GAGVSQSPSNKVTEKGKDVELRCDPISGHTALYWYRQSLGQGLEFLIYFQGNSAPDKSGLPSDRFSAERTGGSVSTLTIQRTQQEDSAVYLCASGAGGTGGFRTQYFGPGTRLLVL.

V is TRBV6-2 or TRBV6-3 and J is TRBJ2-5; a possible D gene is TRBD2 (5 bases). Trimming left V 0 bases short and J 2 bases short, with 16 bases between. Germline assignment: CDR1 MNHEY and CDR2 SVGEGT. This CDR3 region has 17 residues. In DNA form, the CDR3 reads TGTGCCAGCAGTTACTCGATTTATGGGAGTGGGCAAGAGACCCAGTACTTC. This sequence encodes CASSYSIYGSGQETQYF.

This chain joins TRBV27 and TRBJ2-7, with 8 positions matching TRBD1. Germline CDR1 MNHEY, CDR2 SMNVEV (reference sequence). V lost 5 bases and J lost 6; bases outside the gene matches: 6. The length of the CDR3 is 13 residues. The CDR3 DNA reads TGTGCCAGCAGTCTACGGACAGGGATCGAGCAGTACTTC. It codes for CASSLRTGIEQYF.

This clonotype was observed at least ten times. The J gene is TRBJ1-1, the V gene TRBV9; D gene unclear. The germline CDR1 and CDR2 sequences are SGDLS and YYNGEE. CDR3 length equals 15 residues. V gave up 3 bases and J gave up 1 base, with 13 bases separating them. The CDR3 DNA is TGTGCCAGCAGCGAGGCCGCGTATGGGAACACTGAAGCTTTCTTT. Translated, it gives CASSEAAYGNTEAFF.

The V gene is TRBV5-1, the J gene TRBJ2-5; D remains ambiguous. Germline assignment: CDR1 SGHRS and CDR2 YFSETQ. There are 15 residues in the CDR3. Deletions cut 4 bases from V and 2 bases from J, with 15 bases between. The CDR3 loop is CASSLFGSSQETQYF. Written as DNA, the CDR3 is TGCGCCAGCAGCCTCTTTGGCTCGAGTCAAGAGACCCAGTACTTC.

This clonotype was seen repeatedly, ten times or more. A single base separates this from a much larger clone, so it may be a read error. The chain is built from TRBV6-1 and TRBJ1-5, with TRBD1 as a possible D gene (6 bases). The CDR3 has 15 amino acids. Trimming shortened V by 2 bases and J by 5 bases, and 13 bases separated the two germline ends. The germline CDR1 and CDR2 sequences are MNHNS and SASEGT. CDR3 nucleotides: TGTGCCAGCAGTGAAAGGCAGGGGAGCGATCAGCCCCAGCATTTT. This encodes CASSERQGSDQPQHF.

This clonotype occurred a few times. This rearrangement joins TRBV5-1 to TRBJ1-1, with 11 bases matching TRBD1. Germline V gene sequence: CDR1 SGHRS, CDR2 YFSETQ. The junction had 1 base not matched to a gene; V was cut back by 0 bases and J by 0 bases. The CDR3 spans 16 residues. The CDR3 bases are TGCGCCAGCAGCTTGGAGGGACAGGGGGTGAACACTGAAGCTTTCTTT. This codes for CASSLEGQGVNTEAFF.